This entry describes one T cell receptor beta chain. The germline V and J ends were trimmed by 5 bases and 0 bases, with 15 bases remaining between them. This CDR3 is 16 amino acids long. Germline lookup yields CDR1 SGHAT and CDR2 FQNNGV. Amplification of TCR beta CDR3 regions used RNA as the template. First-round RT-PCR targeting the TCR CDR3 was performed with the HTBI primer set. TCRdb ran MiXCR on the multiplex PCR reads and lists one entry per CDR3 protein. The sample has hundreds of thousands of distinct CDR3 sequences; under 25% are singletons. This sample was included in a study of T cells in Graves' hyperthyroidism and ophthalmopathy.

This clonotype was obtained from a man between 25 and 39 years old with Graves' ophthalmopathy. What was sequenced was blood. The chain carries TRBV11-2 and TRBJ2-3, with a weak D call TRBD2 (6 bases). The CDR3: CASSPYSGASTDTQYF. The CDR3 DNA follows: TGTGCCAGCAGCCCCTATAGCGGCGCTAGCACAGATACGCAGTATTTT.